This T cell receptor beta chain appears in the sequencing data of a study of beta chain features in type 1 diabetes. Whole-study findings and limits: Researchers reported that naive, central memory and Treg TCRB repertoires appeared more similar in patients than in healthy donors.

TCRB transcripts that were expressed got sequenced, as all of the isolated RNA had been reverse transcribed. Sequencing used immunoSEQ multiplex PCR; TCRdb keeps in-frame clones, though not all of them. Among about 200,000 clones, approximately 11% were seen once, and the ten largest hold roughly 1.3%. Purity (above 95%) was reached by all sorted populations. In germline, CDR1 is DFQATT, CDR2 SNEGSKA (reference sequence). The CDR3 runs 11 residues. V gave up 2 bases and J gave up 5 bases, with 6 bases separating them. Many counts were recorded for this clone. Antigen unknown. The origin of this receptor is a man between 18 and 29 years old in good health. The sample was central memory CD4+ T cells from blood. The chain employs TRBV20-1 and TRBJ1-1; unclear D gene. The CDR3 bases are TGCAGTGCTAGAATTCAGACTGAAGCTTTCTTT. Protein product: CSARIQTEAFF.